The sequence of this T cell receptor (beta chain) was determined in a study of blood T cell repertoires in COVID-19. Across the study: Some COVID-19 samples were acute and others convalescent; all came from the United States, Italy and Spain. Sources were T cells, B-cell-depleted T cells, or PBMCs; the material itself was cDNA or gDNA.

Repertoires were generated with immunoSEQ multiplex PCR, while TCRdb's copy carries only in-frame clones and drops some. The table lists some 190,000 clones, about 80% of them singletons. This CDR3 has 14 amino acids. The germline CDR1 and CDR2 sequences are SGHTA and FQGTGA. V lost 5 bases to trimming and J lost 6 bases; unmatched junction nucleotides: 8. Participants, roughly 18 to 90 years old, spanned under 25 US areas. Participants reported their clinical history, and cohort assignment relied on those reports. What was sequenced was PBMCs or T cells enriched from blood (not recorded which). The receptor was derived from a man aged 60-69 years who had been exposed to COVID-19. V and J are TRBV7-3 and TRBJ1-2, with TRBD1 matching 8 bases. CDR3 sequence: CASSPLATGDGYTF. In DNA form, the CDR3 reads TGTGCCAGCAGCCCCCTAGCGACAGGGGATGGCTACACCTTC.